These 20 T cell receptor beta chains were all obtained from the same sample, sequenced in a study of T-cell reconstitution after alpha-beta-depleted transplantation in children. Unique molecular identifiers were incorporated into the prepared TCRbeta library. TCRdb fed the PCR reads into MiXCR, producing one record per CDR3 protein. Among around 200,000 distinct CDR3 sequences listed, around 8.4% were seen once. The source material was PBMCs, mostly from graft donor cells, sampled 360 days after TCRalphabeta/CD19-depleted stem cell transplant. The receptors were sampled from a male patient aged 2 to 9 who had a stem cell transplant for acute myeloid leukemia, so the T cells may come from the graft donor.

The gene calls are TRBV19 and TRBJ1-5, with a tentative D call TRBD1 (6 bases). From germline, CDR1 is LNHDA and CDR2 SQIVND (reference sequence). Between the trimmed V and J ends, which lost 8 bases and 0 bases, there was a span of 11 bases. The CDR3 runs 14 residues. DNA of the CDR3: TGTGCCAGTCGACAGGCCGATAGCAATCAGCCCCAGCATTTT. This translates into CASRQADSNQPQHF.

This clonotype was counted ten times or more. CDR3 nucleotides: TGCAGTGCTAGAGATTGGCGGGGGCCGAACACCGGGGAGCTGTTTTTT. Its translation is CSARDWRGPNTGELFF. This chain joins TRBV20-1 and TRBJ2-2; weak D call: TRBD2 (7 bases). Germline V gene data show CDR1 as DFQATT and CDR2 as SNEGSKA (reference sequence). The CDR3 contains 16 residues. V was shortened by 0 bases and J by 0 bases, with 11 bases between the two germline ends.

The chain employs TRBV18 and TRBJ2-5, with D possibly called TRBD1 or TRBD2 (5 bases each). V was trimmed by 0 bases and J by 1 base, leaving 12 bases between them. Germline CDR1 KGHSH, CDR2 LQKENI. This CDR3 region has 16 residues. CDR3 region: CASSPPTFGGQETQYF. The DNA of the CDR3 is TGTGCCAGCTCACCACCGACCTTTGGGGGCCAAGAGACCCAGTACTTC.

This clonotype was seen repeatedly, ten times or more. The chain has TRBV5-1 and TRBJ2-3, with D uncertain. The CDR3 has 16 amino acids. V was clipped by 2 bases and J by 0 bases, with 13 bases between them. In germline, CDR1 is SGHRS, CDR2 YFSETQ. The CDR3 DNA sequence: TGCGCCAGCAGCTTTACCGCATTAAAGAGCACAGATACGCAGTATTTT. Translation: CASSFTALKSTDTQYF. Looking up the rest from reference TRBV5-1 and TRBJ2-3 gives the full variable domain: KAGVTQTPRYLIKTRGQQVTLSCSPISGHRSVSWYQQTPGQGLQFLFEYFSETQRNKGNFPGRFSGRQFSNSRSEMNVSTLELGDSALYLCASSFTALKSTDTQYFGPGTRLTVL.

This clonotype came up a few times. The J gene is TRBJ2-3, the V gene TRBV4-3; no definite D call. Germline-derived CDR1 and CDR2 are LGHNA and YSLEER. The CDR3 is 15 amino acids. Trimming stripped 0 bases from V and 2 bases from J, with 9 bases between. The CDR3 is CASSQDSADTDTQYF. Here the CDR3 DNA reads TGCGCCAGCAGCCAAGATTCGGCAGACACAGATACGCAGTATTTT.

This clonotype turned up a few times. The chain joins TRBV7-2 to TRBJ1-3; D ambiguous. Germline lookup yields CDR1 SGHTA and CDR2 FQGNSA. The length of the CDR3 is 15 residues. V was trimmed by 1 base and J by 4 bases, leaving 11 bases between them. In DNA, the CDR3 is TGTGCCAGCAGCTTAGGTCGATCTAGCGGAAACACCATATATTTT. Its protein is CASSLGRSSGNTIYF. Full variable domain (outside the CDR3, taken from reference TRBV7-2 and TRBJ1-3): GAGVSQSPSNKVTEKGKDVELRCDPISGHTALYWYRQSLGQGLEFLIYFQGNSAPDKSGLPSDRFSAERTGGSVSTLTIQRTQQEDSAVYLCASSLGRSSGNTIYFGEGSWLTVV.

The table lists this clonotype with a few counts. This chain uses TRBV12-5 with TRBJ2-1; a possible D gene is TRBD2 (5 bases). V lost 3 bases, J lost 3 bases, and 15 bases lay in between. CDR1 and CDR2 (germline): LGHNT, FRNRAP. The CDR3 covers 16 residues. The CDR3 nucleotides read TGTGCTAGTGGTTTCGGACCGAGGGCTTTCTACAATGAGCAGTTCTTC. This codes for CASGFGPRAFYNEQFF.

The J gene is TRBJ1-6, the V gene TRBV12-3 or TRBV12-4; the D is unclear. V shed 3 bases and J shed 7 bases, with 10 bases lying between them. The CDR3 is 14 residues long. CDR3 coding DNA: TGTGCCAGCAGTTTGTCGAGGATGAATTCACCCCTCCACTTT. This translates into CASSLSRMNSPLHF.

In its sample, this clonotype was seen many times. This chain joins TRBV12-3 or TRBV12-4 and TRBJ2-2, with D unresolved. The CDR3 spans 14 residues. Trimming stripped 1 base from V and 1 base from J, with 4 bases between. The DNA for the CDR3 is TGTGCCAGCAGTTTAGGGATGAACACCGGGGAGCTGTTTTTT. As protein: CASSLGMNTGELFF.

In its sample, this clonotype was seen a few times. CDR3 sequence: CASSPTEYEQYF. The CDR3 DNA reads as TGCGCCAGCAGCCCGACTGAATACGAGCAGTACTTC. J is TRBJ2-7 and V is TRBV5-1; D uncertain. The CDR3 is 12 amino acids. Between the trimmed V and J ends, which lost 4 bases and 4 bases, there was a span of 9 bases. The germline CDR1 and CDR2 sequences are SGHRS and YFSETQ.

The sample holds many counts of this clonotype. J is TRBJ2-2 and V is TRBV6-2 or TRBV6-3; D is perhaps TRBD1 (6 bases). Germline V CDR1 and CDR2: MNHEY, SVGEGT. There are 14 residues in the CDR3. V was shortened by 7 bases and J by 1 base, with 10 bases between the two germline ends. The DNA for the CDR3 is TGTGCCAGCACCTTCAGGGGGAACACCGGGGAGCTGTTTTTT. Encoded protein: CASTFRGNTGELFF.

V is TRBV2 and J is TRBJ2-2; 10 nucleotides align to TRBD1. Looked up from germline, CDR1 is SNHLY and CDR2 is FYNNEI. Unmatched junction bases numbered 4, after V lost 6 bases and J lost 3 bases. This CDR3 contains 15 residues. DNA for the CDR3: TGTGCCAGCAGCCTGGACAGGGGGGACACCGGGGAGCTGTTTTTT. This translates into CASSLDRGDTGELFF.

About this clonotype itself: One end of the junction is discordant with germline, which a read error may explain. The rearrangement joins TRBV12-3 or TRBV12-4 to TRBJ2-1; TRBD2 matches at 10 bases. The CDR3 contains 14 residues. The CDR3 sequence: CASSLAGEGHEQFF. CDR3 in DNA: TGTGCCAGCAGTCTAGCGGGGGAGGGACATGAGCAGTTCTTC.

This clonotype was picked up a small number of times. The chain combines TRBV5-1 with TRBJ2-5; D is unclear. With 2 bases removed from V and 5 bases from J, the gap between germline ends came to 10 bases. CDR1 SGHRS and CDR2 YFSETQ come from the germline V gene. The CDR3 sequence is 13 residues long. The CDR3 bases are TGCGCCAGCAGCTTTTTACAGTCGGAGACCCAGTACTTC. This sequence encodes CASSFLQSETQYF.

The chain links TRBV29-1 to TRBJ1-1; D is uncertain. This CDR3 comprises 16 residues. The V gene's germline CDR1 is SQVTM and CDR2 ANQGSEA. The V end lost 6 bases, the J end lost 2 bases, and 22 bases lay between the germline ends. CDR3 DNA: TGCAGCGTGCAGACGTACAGTTGGGGTCGTAACACTGAAGCTTTCTTT. Amino acids: CSVQTYSWGRNTEAFF.

V usage is TRBV20-1 and J usage is TRBJ2-2; D is perhaps TRBD2 (6 bases). The CDR3 is 13 amino acids. Germline assignment: CDR1 DFQATT and CDR2 SNEGSKA (reference sequence). The V and J ends lost 6 bases and 7 bases respectively, with 15 bases between them. The CDR3 nucleotides are TGCAGTGCCAAATTCGAGGGAGGCGGGGAGCTGTTTTTT. Its translation: CSAKFEGGGELFF.

This clonotype was detected a few times. The J gene is TRBJ2-1, the V gene TRBV29-1; 12 nucleotides align to TRBD2. Trimming cost V 7 bases and J 10 bases; bases outside gene matches: 5. Germline CDR1 and CDR2: SQVTM and ANQGSEA. CDR3 length equals 12 residues. The CDR3 DNA follows: TGCAGCGAAAGGACTAGCGGGGAGGAGCAGTTCTTC. Amino acids: CSERTSGEEQFF.

The chain recombines TRBV5-5 with TRBJ2-7; 9 bases fit TRBD2. CDR1 is SGHKS, CDR2 YYEKEE, per germline (reference sequence). V was pared by 6 bases and J by 1 base, with 11 bases of the junction left unmatched. CDR3 length: 16 amino acids. CDR3: CASTSWIAGASYEQYF. CDR3 in DNA: TGTGCCAGCACCTCTTGGATAGCGGGAGCGTCCTACGAGCAGTACTTC.

The V and J genes are TRBV7-2 and TRBJ2-5; 7 nucleotides match TRBD2. Germline trimming cut 5 bases from V and 1 base from J; bases unmatched to any gene: 7. The germline gives CDR1 SGHTA, CDR2 FQGNSA. The CDR3 is made up of 15 amino acids. The CDR3 DNA sequence: TGTGCCAGCAGCACCTACACTAGCGCCCAAGAGACCCAGTACTTC. As protein: CASSTYTSAQETQYF. The variable domain in full, with the rest retrieved from reference TRBV7-2 and TRBJ2-5, is GAGVSQSPSNKVTEKGKDVELRCDPISGHTALYWYRQSLGQGLEFLIYFQGNSAPDKSGLPSDRFSAERTGGSVSTLTIQRTQQEDSAVYLCASSTYTSAQETQYFGPGTRLLVL.

This clonotype was observed many times. The V call is TRBV15, the J call TRBJ2-3, with 7 bases aligning to TRBD2. Germline-derived CDR1 and CDR2 are LNHNV and YYDKDF (reference sequence). There are 14 residues in the CDR3. Trimming removed 5 bases from V and 2 bases from J; junction bases left unmatched: 4. The CDR3: CATSSSGNTDTQYF. CDR3 DNA sequence: TGTGCCACCAGCTCCAGCGGGAACACAGATACGCAGTATTTT.